The 22 T cell receptor beta chains below were found in one sample sequenced in a study of T cell responses to AZD1222 COVID-19 vaccine. The table came from immunoSEQ multiplex PCR; TCRdb's copy has only in-frame clones and leaves some out. The sample includes about 110,000 clones, 85% to 90% seen only once; the top ten take 4.4%. The specimen was peripheral blood, collected on day 0 of AZD1222 vaccination. The receptor set was obtained from an adult in good health.

The J gene is TRBJ1-6, the V gene TRBV9; no reliable D call. V was cut by 3 bases and J by 0 bases, with 10 bases left in between. Germline CDR1 SGDLS, CDR2 YYNGEE. There are 16 residues in the CDR3. The CDR3 here is CASSEPAGSYNSPLHF. The CDR3 DNA sequence: TGTGCCAGCAGCGAGCCGGCAGGCTCCTATAATTCACCCCTCCACTTT.

The chain has TRBV6-5 and TRBJ1-1; 7 positions agree with TRBD1. The junction had 3 bases not matched to a gene; V was cut back by 7 bases and J by 1 base. The CDR3 loop spans 13 amino acids. Germline lookup yields CDR1 MNHEY and CDR2 SVGAGI. CDR3 sequence (DNA): TGTGCCAGCACCGGGACAGAGAACACTGAAGCTTTCTTT. Translating it yields CASTGTENTEAFF.

This sequence joins TRBV12-3 or TRBV12-4 and TRBJ1-2; perhaps TRBD1 as D (5 bases). The CDR3 contains 13 residues. The germline V and J ends were trimmed by 6 bases and 4 bases, with 12 bases remaining between them. CDR3 residues: CASSWTGGYGYTF. The CDR3 coding sequence is TGTGCCAGCAGCTGGACGGGGGGCTATGGCTACACCTTC.

J is TRBJ2-1 and V is TRBV7-8; 9 bases map to TRBD2. CDR1 and CDR2 (germline): SGHVS, FQNEAQ. With V trimmed by 2 bases and J by 8 bases, 7 bases remained unmatched. This CDR3 region has 15 residues. In DNA form, the CDR3 reads TGTGCCAGCAGCTTACGGCTAGCGGGGACGGATGAGCAGTTCTTC. Its translation is CASSLRLAGTDEQFF.

The V gene is TRBV6-1, the J gene TRBJ1-1; D remains unclear. The CDR3 spans 14 residues. CDR1 is MNHNS, CDR2 SASEGT, per germline. Trimming removed 2 bases at V and 2 bases at J, with 9 bases between. CDR3 amino acids: CASSERPRNTEAFF. The CDR3 DNA is TGTGCCAGCAGTGAACGGCCCAGAAACACTGAAGCTTTCTTT.

This clone was seen a few times. V is TRBV9 and J is TRBJ1-1; possible D gene TRBD1, 5 bases. The CDR3 extends over 17 amino acids. V lost 3 bases and J lost 7, with 25 bases in between. The V gene's germline CDR1 is SGDLS and CDR2 YYNGEE. The CDR3 DNA reads TGTGCCAGCAGCGGGGGTGGAGGGGCTCAATTAGCAGGTGAAGCTTTCTTT. As protein: CASSGGGGAQLAGEAFF.

The rearrangement uses TRBV27 and TRBJ1-3, with D hard to call. This CDR3 is built from 16 residues. The V gene lost 0 bases and the J gene lost 2 bases, with 11 bases spanning the gap. CDR1 MNHEY and CDR2 SMNVEV come from the germline V gene (reference sequence). The CDR3 DNA follows: TGTGCCAGCAGTTTATCGTCCCGGGAGGCTGGAAACACCATATATTTT. It specifies CASSLSSREAGNTIYF.

This rearrangement joins TRBV7-9 to TRBJ2-5; 7 positions agree with TRBD2. Trimming took 8 bases from V and 3 from J; bases not matched to a gene: 6. The CDR3 loop spans 13 amino acids. Per the germline V gene, CDR1 is SEHNR and CDR2 is FQNEAQ (reference sequence). CDR3 nucleotides: TGTGCCAGCCGGGCGGGGGAAGAAGAGACCCAGTACTTC. It codes for CASRAGEEETQYF.

This clone was detected a few times. J is TRBJ2-5 and V is TRBV2; no reliable D call. Trimming shortened V by 6 bases and J by 5 bases, and 10 bases separated the two germline ends. CDR1 and CDR2 from the germline V gene are SNHLY and FYNNEI. The CDR3 has 12 amino acids. In DNA form, the CDR3 reads TGTGCCAGCAGGGGGAATAGGGAGACCCAGTACTTC. Translated: CASRGNRETQYF.

This clone was observed a single time. The chain's CDR3 is CASSNGRTDNSPLHF. CDR3 nucleotides: TGTGCCAGTAGTAACGGACGGACTGACAATTCACCCCTCCACTTT. The rearrangement uses TRBV19 and TRBJ1-6; D gene uncertain. The V gene lost 4 bases and the J gene lost 7 bases, with 14 bases spanning the gap. The CDR3 has 15 residues. Germline V lookup: CDR1 LNHDA, CDR2 SQIVND (reference sequence).

V and J are TRBV5-1 and TRBJ2-3; D gene uncertain. V lost 0 bases and J lost 3, with 14 bases in between. This CDR3 comprises 16 residues. CDR1 and CDR2 from the germline V gene are SGHRS and YFSETQ. In nucleotides, the CDR3 is TGCGCCAGCAGCTTGGGTCTGGTCGGTGGGACAGATACGCAGTATTTT. Encoded protein: CASSLGLVGGTDTQYF.

The CDR3 loop reads CASSTTELGPLYGYTF. CDR3 nucleotides: TGTGCCAGCAGCACAACGGAGCTCGGCCCACTCTATGGCTACACCTTC. The chain combines TRBV7-9 with TRBJ1-2; D is undetermined. The V and J ends lost 5 bases and 4 bases respectively, with 20 bases between them. The germline V gene encodes CDR1 SEHNR and CDR2 FQNEAQ (reference sequence). CDR3 size: 16 residues.

The chain uses TRBV11-2 and TRBJ1-6; 11 bases map to TRBD1. J gave up 10 bases and V 5 bases, and 10 bases lay outside the gene matches. Germline CDR1 reads SGHAT; CDR2 reads FQNNGV. CDR3 length: 16 residues. CDR3 in amino acids: CASSPRTGGARSPLHF. The DNA of the CDR3 is TGTGCCAGCAGCCCCAGGACAGGGGGCGCGCGGTCACCCCTCCACTTT.

The chain uses TRBV5-1 and TRBJ2-4; D gene ambiguous. Germline assignment: CDR1 SGHRS and CDR2 YFSETQ. This CDR3 contains 14 residues. V was cut by 4 bases and J by 5 bases, with 13 bases left in between. CDR3 coding DNA: TGCGCCAGCAGCACGAACCCCGACGAAAACATTCAGTACTTC. This encodes CASSTNPDENIQYF.

The chain has TRBV28 and TRBJ2-5; 7 positions match TRBD1. The CDR3 has 15 residues. V dropped 4 bases and J dropped 0; count of bases not matched to a gene: 5. The germline V gene has CDR1 MDHEN and CDR2 SYDVKM. The chain's CDR3 is CASSSGTDNQETQYF. The CDR3 DNA reads as TGTGCCAGCAGTTCCGGGACAGACAACCAAGAGACCCAGTACTTC.

As DNA, the CDR3 is TGCAGCGTCCGGCCCGATGGAGGGGAGACCCAGTACTTC. The encoded protein is CSVRPDGGETQYF. The chain couples TRBV29-1 to TRBJ2-5; D perhaps matches TRBD2 (6 bases). Between the trimmed V and J ends, which lost 6 bases and 5 bases, there was a span of 16 bases. This CDR3 is 13 amino acids long. Germline V CDR1 and CDR2: SQVTM, ANQGSEA. The whole variable domain, remainder taken from reference TRBV29-1 and TRBJ2-5, is SAVISQKPSRDICQRGTSLTIQCQVDSQVTMMFWYRQQPGQSLTLIATANQGSEATYESGFVIDKFPISRPNLTFSTLTVSNMSPEDSSIYLCSVRPDGGETQYFGPGTRLLVL.

This clone was seen only a few times. The V and J genes are TRBV7-8 and TRBJ2-1, with 7 nucleotides matching TRBD1. The V and J ends lost 5 bases and 0 bases, in that order; junction bases with no gene match: 4. The CDR3 totals 15 residues. Germline values: CDR1 SGHVS, CDR2 FQNEAQ. The CDR3 sequence is CASSQGTVSYNEQFF. CDR3 nucleotide sequence: TGTGCCAGCAGCCAAGGGACAGTCTCCTACAATGAGCAGTTCTTC. Using reference TRBV7-8 and TRBJ2-1 for the parts outside the CDR3, the full variable domain is GAGVSQSPRYKVAKRGQDVALRCDPISGHVSLFWYQQALGQGPEFLTYFQNEAQLDKSGLPSDRFFAERPEGSVSTLKIQRTQQEDSAVYLCASSQGTVSYNEQFFGPGTRLTVL.

The chain joins TRBV5-1 to TRBJ2-5, with TRBD2 identical over 12 bases. The CDR3 loop spans 17 amino acids. Germline values: CDR1 SGHRS, CDR2 YFSETQ. Trimming took 4 bases from V and 5 from J; bases not matched to a gene: 12. CDR3 sequence reads: CASSPRWTSGAGETQYF. CDR3 in DNA: TGCGCCAGCAGCCCAAGGTGGACTAGCGGGGCGGGTGAGACCCAGTACTTC.

The V gene is TRBV6-5, the J gene TRBJ2-7; tentatively, D is TRBD1 (5 bases). V shed 0 bases and J shed 1 base, with 7 bases lying between them. This CDR3 region has 14 residues. CDR1 and CDR2 (germline): MNHEY, SVGAGI. This CDR3 is CASSYSTDSYEQYF. The CDR3 nucleotides are TGTGCCAGCAGTTACTCGACAGATTCCTACGAGCAGTACTTC.

This chain joins TRBV7-2 and TRBJ1-2, with D perhaps TRBD1 (6 bases). Germline V gene sequence: CDR1 SGHTA, CDR2 FQGNSA. V lost 2 bases and J lost 8, with 18 bases in between. This CDR3 spans 15 amino acids. CDR3 residues: CASSLSPLQGPGYTF. The CDR3 nucleotides read TGTGCCAGCAGCTTATCCCCTTTACAGGGTCCAGGCTACACCTTC.

Note on this clone: It is likely a read error, because the conserved phenylalanine at the end of the CDR3 is missing. The J gene is TRBJ1-1, the V gene TRBV5-1; D remains ambiguous. The CDR3 loop spans 13 amino acids. V was shortened by 0 bases and J by 1 base, with 4 bases between the two germline ends. CDR1 and CDR2 (germline): SGHRS, YFSETQ. CDR3 DNA: TGCGCCAGCAGCTTGGGAGGGAACACTGAAGCTTTCCTT. Its protein is CASSLGGNTEAFL.

The gene calls are TRBV6-5 and TRBJ1-1; D may be TRBD1 (5 bases). This CDR3 is built from 14 residues. The germline V and J ends were trimmed by 6 bases and 4 bases, with 15 bases remaining between them. CDR1 MNHEY and CDR2 SVGAGI come from the germline V gene. CDR3 loop: CASRRGGEATEAFF. CDR3 bases: TGTGCCAGCAGGAGGGGAGGGGAAGCCACTGAAGCTTTCTTT.